The rows below give T cell receptor beta chains drawn from one sample of a study of T cell responses to AZD1222 COVID-19 vaccine. This table comes from immunoSEQ multiplex PCR, and its TCRdb copy is limited to in-frame clones, with some not included. Among roughly 150,000 clones listed, approximately 90% were seen once. The sequenced sample was peripheral blood, obtained on day 0 of MenACWY control vaccination. These receptors were obtained from an adult in good health. Both conserved end residues are part of each CDR3. D genes are given only for firm matches. Clone size is shown for a subset of rows, as once, few, many or a class of expanded clone.

abundance	d_gene	j_gene	v_gene	CDR3aa	CDR3nt
NA	NA	TRBJ2-7	TRBV29-1	CSVATGGGSYEQYF	TGCAGCGTTGCTACAGGGGGGGGAAGCTACGAGCAGTACTTC
NA	TRBD1	TRBJ1-1	TRBV6-2/TRBV6-3	CASSTTGGNTEAFF	TGTGCCAGCAGTACGACAGGGGGAAACACTGAAGCTTTCTTT
NA	TRBD1	TRBJ1-2	TRBV28	CASSSGQGNGYTF	TGTGCCAGCAGTTCGGGACAGGGGAACGGCTACACCTTC
NA	NA	TRBJ2-7	TRBV7-9	CASSSRGSEQYF	TGTGCCAGCAGCTCCCGGGGGAGCGAGCAGTACTTC
NA	TRBD2	TRBJ2-1	TRBV18	CASSPPGTSGSYNEQFF	TGTGCCAGCTCACCACCGGGAACTAGCGGCTCCTACAATGAGCAGTTCTTC
NA	TRBD1	TRBJ2-2	TRBV9	CASSLGQGEPNTGELFF	TGTGCCAGCAGCCTGGGACAGGGGGAGCCGAACACCGGGGAGCTGTTTTTT
NA	TRBD1	TRBJ1-1	TRBV5-6	CASSRTGVPEAFF	TGTGCCAGCAGCCGCACAGGGGTCCCTGAAGCTTTCTTT
NA	NA	TRBJ1-1	TRBV3-1/TRBV3-2	CASSLEFGEAFF	TGTGCCAGCAGCCTCGAGTTTGGGGAAGCTTTCTTT
NA	TRBD1	TRBJ2-7	TRBV4-3	CASSQLTGGSYEQYF	TGCGCCAGCAGCCAGTTGACAGGGGGTTCCTACGAGCAGTACTTC
NA	NA	TRBJ1-2	TRBV5-8	CASTSRQIINYGYTF	TGTGCCAGCACCTCGAGGCAGATCATTAACTATGGCTACACCTTC
NA	NA	TRBJ1-2	TRBV4-1	CASSPGPSYGYTF	TGCGCCAGCAGCCCTGGACCTTCCTATGGCTACACCTTC
NA	TRBD1	TRBJ1-5	TRBV15	CATSRDPGRGQSNQPQHF	TGTGCCACCAGCAGAGATCCTGGCAGGGGGCAGAGCAATCAGCCCCAGCATTTT
NA	TRBD2	TRBJ2-1	TRBV7-9	CASSWVSGTYNEQFF	TGTGCCAGCAGCTGGGTTAGCGGGACCTACAATGAGCAGTTCTTC
once	TRBD1	TRBJ2-5	TRBV29-1	CSVAQTGETQYF	TGCAGCGTTGCACAGACAGGGGAGACCCAGTACTTC
NA	NA	TRBJ1-2	TRBV28	CASGETTNYGYTF	TGTGCCAGCGGGGAAACGACTAACTATGGCTACACCTTC
NA	TRBD1	TRBJ1-1	TRBV5-1	CASSSGQGDTEAFF	TGCGCCAGCAGCTCCGGACAGGGGGACACTGAAGCTTTCTTT
NA	NA	TRBJ1-1	TRBV29-1	CSALDTIGTEAFF	TGCAGCGCCTTAGACACCATCGGGACTGAAGCTTTCTTT
once	NA	TRBJ2-6	TRBV10-3	CAISAPTGLSANVLTF	TGTGCCATCAGTGCCCCCACAGGTCTGTCAGCCAACGTCCTGACTTTC
NA	NA	TRBJ1-1	TRBV4-1	CASSQEDRGTEAFF	TGCGCCAGCAGCCAAGAAGACCGAGGTACTGAAGCTTTCTTT
NA	TRBD1	TRBJ1-2	TRBV28	CASSLRTGPSNYGYTF	TGTGCCAGCAGTTTAAGGACAGGTCCTTCAAACTATGGCTACACCTTC
NA	NA	TRBJ1-2	TRBV4-1	CASSHPPKGVGYGYTF	TGCGCCAGCAGCCATCCACCAAAAGGCGTGGGCTATGGCTACACCTTC
NA	NA	TRBJ2-5	TRBV11-3	CASSFHGETQYF	TGTGCCAGCAGCTTTCACGGAGAGACCCAGTACTTC
once	TRBD1	TRBJ2-1	TRBV6-5	CASSFDRGMDYNEQFF	TGTGCCAGCAGTTTCGACAGGGGAATGGACTACAATGAGCAGTTCTTC
NA	NA	TRBJ1-3	TRBV9	CASSAPRAEGNTIYF	TGTGCCAGCAGCGCTCCCCGGGCCGAGGGGAACACCATATATTTT
NA	NA	TRBJ2-2	TRBV9	CASSPSTPGELFF	TGTGCCAGCAGCCCCTCAACCCCCGGGGAGCTGTTTTTT
NA	NA	TRBJ1-5	TRBV28	CASSLIPGSGGQPQHF	TGTGCCAGCAGTTTAATCCCAGGGTCCGGAGGGCAGCCCCAGCATTTT
NA	TRBD1	TRBJ2-7	TRBV5-1	CASSPGTAEASYEQYF	TGCGCCAGCAGCCCGGGGACAGCGGAGGCGTCCTACGAGCAGTACTTC
NA	NA	TRBJ1-2	TRBV10-3	CAISELAEGAYGYTF	TGTGCCATCAGTGAACTGGCCGAAGGAGCCTATGGCTACACCTTC
NA	TRBD1	TRBJ2-3	TRBV7-9	CASSLTGGVADTQYF	TGTGCCAGCAGCTTAACAGGGGGCGTGGCAGATACGCAGTATTTT
NA	TRBD2	TRBJ2-1	TRBV28	CASSFPASGGSSYNEQFF	TGTGCCAGCAGTTTCCCCGCTAGCGGGGGGAGCTCCTACAATGAGCAGTTCTTC
NA	NA	TRBJ2-7	TRBV19	CASSIGQGGYREQYF	TGTGCCAGTAGTATAGGGCAGGGAGGCTACCGCGAGCAGTACTTC
NA	TRBD1	TRBJ1-1	TRBV18	CASSPAGTGLSLNTEAFF	TGTGCCAGCTCACCCGCCGGGACAGGGCTTTCGTTGAACACTGAAGCTTTCTTT
NA	NA	TRBJ1-5	TRBV9	CASSVGDSNQPQHF	TGTGCCAGCAGCGTAGGGGATAGCAATCAGCCCCAGCATTTT
NA	NA	TRBJ2-7	TRBV6-1	CASSEGFGLSSYEQYF	TGTGCCAGCAGTGAAGGGTTCGGCCTGAGCTCCTACGAGCAGTACTTC
NA	NA	TRBJ1-1	TRBV7-2	CASSFPGTEAFF	TGTGCCAGCAGCTTTCCAGGGACTGAAGCTTTCTTT
NA	NA	TRBJ2-5	TRBV12-5	CASGLARLRRETQYF	TGTGCTAGTGGTTTGGCCCGACTCCGTCGAGAGACCCAGTACTTC
NA	NA	TRBJ1-2	TRBV24-1	CATSDSTRRWDGYTF	TGTGCCACCAGTGACTCTACCAGGAGGTGGGATGGCTACACCTTC
NA	NA	TRBJ1-6	TRBV11-3	CASSFGANNSPLHF	TGTGCCAGCAGCTTCGGGGCCAATAATTCACCCCTCCACTTT
NA	TRBD1	TRBJ1-4	TRBV5-6	CASSLQGAEKLFF	TGTGCCAGCAGCTTGCAGGGGGCCGAAAAACTGTTTTTT
once	NA	TRBJ1-3	TRBV7-9	CASSGMTWSSGNTIYF	TGTGCCAGCAGCGGGATGACATGGTCTTCTGGAAACACCATATATTTT
NA	NA	TRBJ1-4	TRBV12-3/TRBV12-4	CASSREGGEKLFF	TGTGCCAGCAGCCGGGAAGGCGGGGAAAAACTGTTTTTT
NA	TRBD1	TRBJ1-3	TRBV12-5	CASGLVQFDRAIYF	TGTGCTAGTGGTTTGGTACAGTTTGACAGGGCCATATATTTT